These T cell receptor beta chains were read from a single sample in a study of cytomegalovirus exposure and HLA in healthy donors. Sequenced by immunoSEQ multiplex PCR; TCRdb stores in-frame clones only, minus some. Counted here are some 69,000 clones, roughly 96% occurring once; the ten biggest clones make up under 2.5%. Sequenced input: PBMCs. The receptors originated from a man between 18 and 35 years old in good health and CMV-seronegative. The CDR3 runs from the conserved cysteine through the conserved F or W. The D gene is left open where the match is weak.

j_call: TRBJ2-2
d_call: -
v_call: TRBV7-9
cdr3_aa: CASSSSGRGNTGELFF
cdr3_nt: TGTGCCAGCAGCTCCTCCGGGAGAGGGAACACCGGGGAGCTGTTTTTT

j_call: TRBJ1-2
d_call: -
v_call: TRBV28
cdr3_aa: CASSYGRRVGYTF
cdr3_nt: TGTGCCAGCAGTTACGGACGGAGGGTCGGCTACACCTTC

j_call: TRBJ1-6
d_call: -
v_call: TRBV7-8
cdr3_aa: CASMPTALNSPLHF
cdr3_nt: TGTGCCAGCATGCCGACCGCACTAAATTCACCCCTCCACTTT

j_call: TRBJ1-2
d_call: -
v_call: TRBV5-5
cdr3_aa: CASSSGQGSYGYTF
cdr3_nt: TGTGCCAGCAGCTCCGGGCAGGGATCCTATGGCTACACCTTC

j_call: TRBJ2-5
d_call: -
v_call: TRBV9
cdr3_aa: CASSGGGGRETQYF
cdr3_nt: TGTGCCAGCAGCGGAGGGGGGGGAAGAGAGACCCAGTACTTC

j_call: TRBJ1-5
d_call: -
v_call: TRBV11-2
cdr3_aa: CASSLEGGIGQPQHF
cdr3_nt: TGTGCCAGCAGCTTAGAAGGAGGGATAGGCCAGCCCCAGCATTTT

j_call: TRBJ2-2
d_call: TRBD2
v_call: TRBV5-1
cdr3_aa: CASSPSWSGSATGELFF
cdr3_nt: TGCGCCAGCAGCCCCAGTTGGAGCGGGAGCGCCACCGGGGAGCTGTTTTTT

j_call: TRBJ2-3
d_call: -
v_call: TRBV11-2
cdr3_aa: CASSLGQQRTDTQYF
cdr3_nt: TGTGCCAGCAGCTTAGGACAGCAAAGAACAGATACGCAGTATTTT

j_call: TRBJ2-2
d_call: -
v_call: TRBV27
cdr3_aa: CASSLQGTGELFF
cdr3_nt: TGTGCCAGCAGTTTACAGGGGACCGGGGAGCTGTTTTTT

j_call: TRBJ2-7
d_call: -
v_call: TRBV28
cdr3_aa: CASSPRANEQYF
cdr3_nt: TGTGCCAGCAGTCCCAGGGCCAACGAGCAGTACTTC